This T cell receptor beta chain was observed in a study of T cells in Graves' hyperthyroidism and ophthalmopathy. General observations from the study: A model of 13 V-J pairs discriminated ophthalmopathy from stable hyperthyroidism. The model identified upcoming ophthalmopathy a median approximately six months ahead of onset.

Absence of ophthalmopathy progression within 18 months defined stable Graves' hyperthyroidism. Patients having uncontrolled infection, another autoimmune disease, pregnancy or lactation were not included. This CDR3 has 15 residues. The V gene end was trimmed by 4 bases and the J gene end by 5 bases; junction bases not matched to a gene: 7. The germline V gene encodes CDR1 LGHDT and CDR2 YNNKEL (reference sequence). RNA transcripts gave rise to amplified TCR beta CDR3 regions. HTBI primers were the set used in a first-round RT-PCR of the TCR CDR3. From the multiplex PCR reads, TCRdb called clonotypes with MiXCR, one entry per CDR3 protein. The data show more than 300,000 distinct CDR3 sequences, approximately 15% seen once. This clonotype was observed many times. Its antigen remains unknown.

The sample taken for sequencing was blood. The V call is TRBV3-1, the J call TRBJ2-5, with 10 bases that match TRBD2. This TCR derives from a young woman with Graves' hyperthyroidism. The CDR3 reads CASSRRTLAGETQYF. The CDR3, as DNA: TGTGCCAGCAGCCGGCGGACACTAGCGGGGGAGACCCAGTACTTC.